The 14 T cell receptor beta chains presented below share a single source sample, sequenced in a study of CD8 T cells in Susac syndrome. With random hexamers, reverse transcription was performed on about 0.5 to 1 ug of RNA. MiXCR, applied by TCRdb to the immunoSEQ multiplex PCR reads, yields one record per CDR3 protein. The repertoire holds fewer than 350,000 distinct CDR3 sequences, with about 90% as singletons. Material for sequencing was CD4+ T cells from PBMCs. The receptors come from a human donor with multiple sclerosis.

V is TRBV29-1 and J is TRBJ2-1, with D perhaps matching TRBD2 (6 bases). The CDR3 length is 16 residues. Trimming took off 2 bases at V and 0 bases at J, with 14 bases between the two ends. Per germline, CDR1 SQVTM and CDR2 ANQGSEA. CDR3 loop: CSVETRRESSYNEQFF. CDR3 in DNA: TGCAGCGTTGAAACGAGGCGGGAAAGCTCCTACAATGAGCAGTTCTTC.

The gene calls are TRBV20-1 and TRBJ2-7, with 8 positions matching TRBD2. The CDR3 consists of 14 residues. Losses at the gene ends were 3 bases for V and 7 bases for J; bases not matched to a gene: 11. From germline, CDR1 is DFQATT and CDR2 SNEGSKA (reference sequence). The CDR3 sequence: CSASGFGGAREQYF. CDR3 bases: TGCAGTGCTAGCGGTTTCGGGGGGGCAAGGGAGCAGTACTTC.

This CDR3 reads CASRASWGRGSTDTQYF. Here the CDR3 DNA reads TGTGCCAGCAGAGCCTCGTGGGGGCGGGGGAGCACAGATACGCAGTATTTT. The chain couples TRBV27 to TRBJ2-3; tentatively, D is TRBD2 (7 bases). Trimming took 6 bases from V and 0 from J, leaving 19 bases between them. The CDR3 is 17 amino acids. CDR1 MNHEY and CDR2 SMNVEV come from the germline V gene (reference sequence).

The rearrangement uses TRBV25-1 and TRBJ2-4; 10 bases are shared with TRBD1. The V and J ends lost 0 bases and 9 bases, in that order; junction bases with no gene match: 5. Germline V gives CDR1 MGHDK, CDR2 SYGVNS. The CDR3 length is 15 residues. The CDR3 region has the DNA TGTGCCAGCAGTGAATATGGGACAGGGGACGTCATTCAGTACTTC. Protein: CASSEYGTGDVIQYF.

The V and J genes are TRBV23-1 and TRBJ2-1; D uncertain. TRBV23-1 is treated as an ORF (open reading frame) with a function not yet certain. The CDR3 sequence is 17 residues long. The V end lost 0 bases, the J end lost 5 bases, and 17 bases lay between the germline ends. CDR3 DNA sequence: TGCGCCAGCAGTCAATCGAGGAAGCAACAGAAAAACAATGAGCAGTTCTTC. Translating gives CASSQSRKQQKNNEQFF.

This clonotype was seen once. The chain couples TRBV23-1 to TRBJ1-3; the D is unclear. TRBV23-1 is reported as an ORF; its role is uncertain. This CDR3 is 13 amino acids long. The ends were cut back, 5 bases at V and 0 bases at J, with 5 bases in the middle. CDR3 in amino acids: CASSAGSGNTIYF. The CDR3 coding sequence is TGCGCCAGCAGTGCTGGCTCTGGAAACACCATATATTTT.

The chain links TRBV20-1 to TRBJ2-1, with a weak D call TRBD2 (6 bases). This CDR3 is 15 amino acids long. Germline V gives CDR1 DFQATT, CDR2 SNEGSKA (reference sequence). V lost 3 bases, J lost 4 bases, and 16 bases lay in between. In DNA, the CDR3 is TGCAGTGCTAGGGACCCCCTAGGAGGGTACAATGAGCAGTTCTTC. Protein product: CSARDPLGGYNEQFF.

J is TRBJ1-1 and V is TRBV20-1; the match to TRBD1 covers 8 bases. From germline, CDR1 is DFQATT and CDR2 SNEGSKA (reference sequence). The CDR3 contains 14 residues. The ends lost 4 bases at V and 3 bases at J; junction bases unmatched: 7. The CDR3 DNA reads TGCAGTGCTAACGACAGGGGTCGTCACACTGAAGCTTTCTTT. Translated: CSANDRGRHTEAFF.

This sequence joins TRBV11-1 and TRBJ2-5; D tentatively fits TRBD1 or TRBD2 (5 bases each). The V end lost 3 bases, the J end lost 4 bases, and 15 bases lay between the germline ends. Germline V CDR1 and CDR2: SGHAT, FQDESV (reference sequence). This CDR3 has 15 residues. Here the CDR3 DNA reads TGTGCCAGCAGCTTTGCGGCAGGGAGAGGAGAGACCCAGTACTTC. This translates into CASSFAAGRGETQYF.

V gene TRBV12-3 or TRBV12-4 combines with J gene TRBJ1-1; D perhaps matches TRBD1 (6 bases). This CDR3 is 13 amino acids long. Trimming removed 9 bases from V and 0 bases from J, with 11 bases in between. CDR3 sequence: CARGGQLNTEAFF. DNA of the CDR3: TGTGCCAGGGGTGGACAGTTGAACACTGAAGCTTTCTTT.

This clonotype is a singleton in its sample. The rearrangement joins TRBV5-1 to TRBJ1-1; 7 bases are shared with TRBD1. The CDR3 extends over 14 amino acids. Germline V gene data show CDR1 as SGHRS and CDR2 as YFSETQ. The J segment lost 2 bases and the V segment lost 4 bases, leaving 5 bases of the junction unmatched. The CDR3 DNA sequence: TGCGCCAGCAGCCCTCAGGGGGGCAACACTGAAGCTTTCTTT. Protein sequence: CASSPQGGNTEAFF.

This chain links TRBV30 with TRBJ2-2; 10 bases match TRBD2. Trimming cost V 3 bases and J 2 bases; bases outside gene matches: 3. Germline-derived CDR1 and CDR2 are GTSNPN and SVGIG (reference sequence). The CDR3 totals 15 residues. The DNA of the CDR3 is TGTGCCTGGAGAAAGCGGGGGGGCAACACCGGGGAGCTGTTTTTT. Translating it yields CAWRKRGGNTGELFF.

The chain links TRBV30 to TRBJ2-7; TRBD1 matches 7 bases. CDR3 length: 14 amino acids. In germline, CDR1 is GTSNPN, CDR2 SVGIG (reference sequence). The CDR3 DNA reads TGTGCTCTTGGACGGTCGACAGGGACCTCCGAGCAGTACTTC. It is translated as CALGRSTGTSEQYF.

The chain is built from TRBV5-1 and TRBJ1-6; 7 nucleotides line up with TRBD1. The CDR3 covers 17 residues. From germline, CDR1 is SGHRS and CDR2 YFSETQ. The trim removed 3 bases at V and 4 bases at J, leaving 10 bases unmatched. This CDR3 is CASSSGTAGVYNSPLHF. CDR3 nucleotide sequence: TGCGCCAGCAGCTCAGGGACAGCGGGGGTATATAATTCACCCCTCCACTTT.